This T cell receptor (beta chain) was sequenced for a study of T cell responses to AZD1222 COVID-19 vaccine. Between the trimmed V and J ends, which lost 8 bases and 2 bases, there was a span of 12 bases. CDR1 SNHLY and CDR2 FYNNEI come from the germline V gene. This CDR3 is 14 amino acids long. Assay: immunoSEQ multiplex PCR; the TCRdb copy retains only in-frame clones and omits some. The sample consists of some 180,000 clones, roughly nine tenths of them appearing once. This TCR was recovered from an adult who received the AZD1222 COVID-19 vaccine. The specimen was peripheral blood, collected 28 days after the second AZD1222 dose. The chain employs TRBV2 and TRBJ2-2; a weak D match, TRBD2 (6 bases). CDR3 in DNA: TGTGCCAGCCAATGGGGGGATAACACCGGGGAGCTGTTTTTT. Translating it yields CASQWGDNTGELFF. Filled out from reference TRBV2 and TRBJ2-2, the complete variable domain reads EPEVTQTPSHQVTQMGQEVILRCVPISNHLYFYWYRQILGQKVEFLVSFYNNEISEKSEIFDDQFSVERPDGSNFTLKIRSTKLEDSAMYFCASQWGDNTGELFFGEGSRLTVL.